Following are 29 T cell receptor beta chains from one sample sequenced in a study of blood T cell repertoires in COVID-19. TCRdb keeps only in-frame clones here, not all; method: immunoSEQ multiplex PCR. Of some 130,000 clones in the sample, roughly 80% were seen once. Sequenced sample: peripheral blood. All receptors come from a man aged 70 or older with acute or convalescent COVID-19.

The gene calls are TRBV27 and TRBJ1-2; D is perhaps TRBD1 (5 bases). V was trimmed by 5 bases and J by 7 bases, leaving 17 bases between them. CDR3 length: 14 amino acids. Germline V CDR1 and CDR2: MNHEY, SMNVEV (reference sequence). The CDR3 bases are TGTGCCAGCAGTCCCTTTGCAGGGCATTCTGGCTACACCTTC. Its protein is CASSPFAGHSGYTF.

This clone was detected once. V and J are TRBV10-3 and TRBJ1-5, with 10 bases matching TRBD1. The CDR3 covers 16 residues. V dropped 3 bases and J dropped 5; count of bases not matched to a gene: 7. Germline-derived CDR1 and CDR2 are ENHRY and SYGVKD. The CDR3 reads CAISDPRQGADQPQHF. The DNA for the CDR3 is TGTGCCATCAGTGACCCGAGACAGGGGGCTGATCAGCCCCAGCATTTT.

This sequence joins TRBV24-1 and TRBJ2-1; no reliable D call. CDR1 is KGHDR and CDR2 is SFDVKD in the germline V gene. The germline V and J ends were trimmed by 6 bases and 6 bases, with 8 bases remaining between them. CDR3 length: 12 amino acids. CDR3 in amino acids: CATSPSGNEQFF. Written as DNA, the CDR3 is TGTGCCACCAGTCCCTCCGGCAATGAGCAGTTCTTC.

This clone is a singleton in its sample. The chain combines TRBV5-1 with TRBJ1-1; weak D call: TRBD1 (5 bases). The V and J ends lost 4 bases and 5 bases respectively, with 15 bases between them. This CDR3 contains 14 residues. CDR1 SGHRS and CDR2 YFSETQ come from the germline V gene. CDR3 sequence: CASSPPGGWTEAFF. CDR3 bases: TGCGCCAGCAGCCCGCCCGGGGGGTGGACTGAAGCTTTCTTT.

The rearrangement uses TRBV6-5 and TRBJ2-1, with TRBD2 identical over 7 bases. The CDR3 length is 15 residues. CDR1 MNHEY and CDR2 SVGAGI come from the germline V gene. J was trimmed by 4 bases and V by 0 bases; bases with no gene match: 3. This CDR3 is CASSYSRGTYNEQFF. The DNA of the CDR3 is TGTGCCAGCAGTTACTCGCGGGGGACTTACAATGAGCAGTTCTTC.

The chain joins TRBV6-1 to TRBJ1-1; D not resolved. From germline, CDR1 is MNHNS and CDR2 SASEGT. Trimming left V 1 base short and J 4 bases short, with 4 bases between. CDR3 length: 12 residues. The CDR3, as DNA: TGTGCCAGCAGTGAAGGGGCCACTGAAGCTTTCTTT. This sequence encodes CASSEGATEAFF.

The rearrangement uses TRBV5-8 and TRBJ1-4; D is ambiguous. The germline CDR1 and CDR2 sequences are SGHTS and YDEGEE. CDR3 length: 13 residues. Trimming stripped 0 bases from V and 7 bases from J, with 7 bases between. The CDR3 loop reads CASSLVSGEKLFF. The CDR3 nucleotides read TGTGCCAGCAGCTTGGTCAGTGGTGAAAAACTGTTTTTT.

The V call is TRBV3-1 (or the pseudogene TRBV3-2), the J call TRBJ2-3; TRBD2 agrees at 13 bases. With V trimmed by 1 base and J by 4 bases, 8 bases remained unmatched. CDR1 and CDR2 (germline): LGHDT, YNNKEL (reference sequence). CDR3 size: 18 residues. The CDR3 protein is CASSQAGTSGAGADTQYF. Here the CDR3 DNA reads TGTGCCAGCAGCCAAGCCGGGACTAGCGGGGCTGGCGCAGATACGCAGTATTTT.

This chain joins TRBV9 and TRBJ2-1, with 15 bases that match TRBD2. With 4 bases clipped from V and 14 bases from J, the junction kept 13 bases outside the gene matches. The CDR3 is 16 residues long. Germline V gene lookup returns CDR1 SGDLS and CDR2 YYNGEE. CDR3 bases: TGTGCCAGCAGCCCCCTCGGACTAGCGGGGGGGCCATATAAGTTCTTC. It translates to CASSPLGLAGGPYKFF.

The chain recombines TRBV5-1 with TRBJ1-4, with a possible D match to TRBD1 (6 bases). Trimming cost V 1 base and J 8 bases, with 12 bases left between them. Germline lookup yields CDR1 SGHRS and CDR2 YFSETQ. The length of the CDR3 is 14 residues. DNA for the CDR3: TGCGCCAGCAGCTTGTCCAGGGGTGAGGAAAAACTGTTTTTT. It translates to CASSLSRGEEKLFF.

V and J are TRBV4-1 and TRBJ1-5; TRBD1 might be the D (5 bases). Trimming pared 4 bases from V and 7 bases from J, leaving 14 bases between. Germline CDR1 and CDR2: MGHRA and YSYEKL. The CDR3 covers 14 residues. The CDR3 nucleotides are TGCGCCAGCAGCCGAACGATGGGGGGACAGCCCCAGCATTTT. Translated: CASSRTMGGQPQHF.

This chain's CDR3 is CASSWTSGEGETQYF. The CDR3 DNA sequence: TGTGCCAGCAGCTGGACTAGCGGGGAGGGGGAGACCCAGTACTTC. The chain has TRBV5-4 and TRBJ2-5; 12 bases are a match to TRBD2. The V and J ends lost 3 bases and 5 bases, in that order; junction bases with no gene match: 5. The CDR3 consists of 15 residues. CDR1 is SGHNT, CDR2 YYREEE, per germline (reference sequence). Based on the CDR3 plus reference TRBV5-4 and TRBJ2-5, the full variable domain is ETGVTQSPTHLIKTRGQQVTLRCSSQSGHNTVSWYQQALGQGPQFIFQYYREEENGRGNFPPRFSGLQFPNYSSELNVNALELDDSALYLCASSWTSGEGETQYFGPGTRLLVL.

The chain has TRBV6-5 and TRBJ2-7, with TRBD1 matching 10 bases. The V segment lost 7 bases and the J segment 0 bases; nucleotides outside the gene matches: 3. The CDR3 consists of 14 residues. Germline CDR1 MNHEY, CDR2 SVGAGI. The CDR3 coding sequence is TGTGCCAGCAACGACAGGGGGCTCTCCTACGAGCAGTACTTC. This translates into CASNDRGLSYEQYF.

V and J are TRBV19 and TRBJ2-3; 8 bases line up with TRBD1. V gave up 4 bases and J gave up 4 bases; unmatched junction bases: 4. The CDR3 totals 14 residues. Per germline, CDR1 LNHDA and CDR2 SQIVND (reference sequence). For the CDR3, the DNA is TGTGCCAGTAGTACTGGACAGGGCGCAGATACGCAGTATTTT. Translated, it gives CASSTGQGADTQYF.

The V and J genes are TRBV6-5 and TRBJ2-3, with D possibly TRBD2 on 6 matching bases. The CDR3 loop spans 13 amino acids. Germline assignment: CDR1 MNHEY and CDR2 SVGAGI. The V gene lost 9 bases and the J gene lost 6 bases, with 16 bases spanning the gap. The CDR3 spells CASRGDSGDTQYF. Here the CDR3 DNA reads TGTGCCAGTCGCGGGGACTCGGGGGATACGCAGTATTTT.

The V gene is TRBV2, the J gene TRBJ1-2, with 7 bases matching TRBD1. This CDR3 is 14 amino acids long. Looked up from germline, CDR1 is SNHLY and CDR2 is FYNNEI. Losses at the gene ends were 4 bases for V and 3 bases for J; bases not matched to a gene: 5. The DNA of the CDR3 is TGTGCCAGCAGTGTGTCGGACAGGTACTATGGCTACACCTTC. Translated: CASSVSDRYYGYTF.

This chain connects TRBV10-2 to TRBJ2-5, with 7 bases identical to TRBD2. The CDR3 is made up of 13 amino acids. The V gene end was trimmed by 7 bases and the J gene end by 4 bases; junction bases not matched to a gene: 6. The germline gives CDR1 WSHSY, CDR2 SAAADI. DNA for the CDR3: TGCGCCAGCAAAGTGGGAGGGTCAGAGACCCAGTACTTC. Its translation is CASKVGGSETQYF.

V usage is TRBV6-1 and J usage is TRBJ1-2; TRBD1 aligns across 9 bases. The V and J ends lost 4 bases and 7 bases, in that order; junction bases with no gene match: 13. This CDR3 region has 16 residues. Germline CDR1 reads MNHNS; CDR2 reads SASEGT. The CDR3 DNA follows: TGTGCCAGCAGTGCCGCGGGACAGGGAACGGCTAGTGGCTACACCTTC. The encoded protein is CASSAAGQGTASGYTF.

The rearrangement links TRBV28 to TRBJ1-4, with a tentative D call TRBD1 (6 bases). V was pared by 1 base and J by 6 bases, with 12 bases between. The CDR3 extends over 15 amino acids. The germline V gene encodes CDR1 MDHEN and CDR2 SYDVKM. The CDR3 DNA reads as TGTGCCAGCAGTTTATTAGGCAAGGGGGATGAAAAACTGTTTTTT. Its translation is CASSLLGKGDEKLFF.

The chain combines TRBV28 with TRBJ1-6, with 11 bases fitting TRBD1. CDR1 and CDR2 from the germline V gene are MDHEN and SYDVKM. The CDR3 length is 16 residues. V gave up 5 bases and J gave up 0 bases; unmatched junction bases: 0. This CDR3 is CASSGTGGSYNSPLHF. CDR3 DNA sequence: TGTGCCAGCAGTGGGACAGGGGGCTCCTATAATTCACCCCTCCACTTT.

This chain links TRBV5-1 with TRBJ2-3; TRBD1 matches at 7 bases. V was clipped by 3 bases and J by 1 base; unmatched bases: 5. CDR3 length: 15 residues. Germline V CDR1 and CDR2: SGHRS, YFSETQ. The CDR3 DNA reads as TGCGCCAGCAGCTCCCGGGACAGTCGCACAGATACGCAGTATTTT. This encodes CASSSRDSRTDTQYF.

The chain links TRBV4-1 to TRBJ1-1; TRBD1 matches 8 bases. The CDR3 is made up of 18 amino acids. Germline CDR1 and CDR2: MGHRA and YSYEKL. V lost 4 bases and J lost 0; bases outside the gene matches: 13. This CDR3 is CASSPAWDRTNLNTEAFF. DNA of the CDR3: TGCGCCAGCAGCCCCGCGTGGGACAGGACAAACCTGAACACTGAAGCTTTCTTT.

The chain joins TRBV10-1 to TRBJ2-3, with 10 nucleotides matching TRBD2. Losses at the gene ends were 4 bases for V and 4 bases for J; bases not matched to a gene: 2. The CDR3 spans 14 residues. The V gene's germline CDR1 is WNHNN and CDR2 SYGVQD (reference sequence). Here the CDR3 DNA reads TGCGCCAGCAGTGCTAGCGGGGGCGCAGATACGCAGTATTTT. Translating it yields CASSASGGADTQYF.

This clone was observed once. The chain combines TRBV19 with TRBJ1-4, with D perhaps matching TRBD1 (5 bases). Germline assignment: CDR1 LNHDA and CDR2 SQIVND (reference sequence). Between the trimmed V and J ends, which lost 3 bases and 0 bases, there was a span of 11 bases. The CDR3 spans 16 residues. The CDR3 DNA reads TGTGCCAGTAGTATGGGCAGGGTATCAACTAATGAAAAACTGTTTTTT. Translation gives CASSMGRVSTNEKLFF.

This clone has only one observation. In nucleotides, the CDR3 is TGCGCCAGCAGCAATCGGGGGGCCGAAGAGACCCAGTACTTC. It codes for CASSNRGAEETQYF. The chain recombines TRBV5-1 with TRBJ2-5, with TRBD2 as a possible D gene (7 bases). CDR1 is SGHRS and CDR2 is YFSETQ in the germline V gene. The V and J ends lost 4 bases and 3 bases respectively, with 13 bases between them. The CDR3 length is 14 residues.

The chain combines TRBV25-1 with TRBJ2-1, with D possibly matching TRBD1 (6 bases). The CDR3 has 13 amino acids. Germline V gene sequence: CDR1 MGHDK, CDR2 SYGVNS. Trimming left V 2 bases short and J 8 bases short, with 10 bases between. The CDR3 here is CASSEGQNHEQFF. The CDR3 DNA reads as TGTGCCAGCAGTGAAGGACAGAACCATGAGCAGTTCTTC.

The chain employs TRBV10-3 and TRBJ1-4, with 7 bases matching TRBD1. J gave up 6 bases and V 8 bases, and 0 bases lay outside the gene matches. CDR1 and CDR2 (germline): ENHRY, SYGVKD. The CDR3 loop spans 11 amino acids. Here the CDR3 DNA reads TGTGCCATCGGGACAGATGAAAAACTGTTTTTT. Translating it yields CAIGTDEKLFF.

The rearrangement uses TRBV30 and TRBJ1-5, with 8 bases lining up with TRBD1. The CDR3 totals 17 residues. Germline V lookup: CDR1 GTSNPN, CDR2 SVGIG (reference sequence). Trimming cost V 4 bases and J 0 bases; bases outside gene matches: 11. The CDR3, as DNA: TGTGCCTGGACGCCGAGGACAGGGCCAAATAGCAATCAGCCCCAGCATTTT. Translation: CAWTPRTGPNSNQPQHF.

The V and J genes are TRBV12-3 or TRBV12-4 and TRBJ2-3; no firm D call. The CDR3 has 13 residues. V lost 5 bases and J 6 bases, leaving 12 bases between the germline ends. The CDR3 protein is CASSLIQLDTQYF. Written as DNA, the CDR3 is TGTGCCAGCAGTCTTATACAGTTGGATACGCAGTATTTT.